These T cell receptor beta chains were read from a single sample in a study of T cells in Graves' hyperthyroidism and ophthalmopathy. TCRdb redid the calling of the multiplex PCR reads with MiXCR, one entry per CDR3 protein. The repertoire holds hundreds of thousands of distinct CDR3 sequences, with about 15% as singletons. The specimen was blood. The receptors shown here come from a woman aged 30 to 39 with Graves' hyperthyroidism. The CDR3 runs from the conserved cysteine through the conserved F or W. A D gene is named only where the DNA matches it firmly. Clone size is stated in some rows and not others, as once, few, many or a class when expanded.

j_call d_call v_call clone_size cdr3_aa cdr3_nt
TRBJ2-3 TRBD1 TRBV2 many CASSKRDRGLNTQYF TGTGCCAGCAGTAAAAGGGACAGGGGGCTAAATACGCAGTATTTT
TRBJ1-5 TRBD1 TRBV5-1 many CASSLGDRDGQPQHF TGCGCCAGCAGCTTGGGGGACAGGGATGGGCAGCCCCAGCATTTT
TRBJ1-5 . TRBV7-2 . CASSRRGGDSNQPQHF TGTGCCAGCAGTCGGCGAGGAGGGGATAGCAATCAGCCCCAGCATTTT
TRBJ2-5 . TRBV20-1 many CSATLGSGQETQYF TGCAGTGCCACCCTCGGTTCGGGTCAAGAGACCCAGTACTTC
TRBJ2-6 . TRBV5-6 . CASSRQVAGANVLTF TGTGCCAGCAGCAGACAGGTCGCAGGGGCCAACGTCCTGACTTTC
TRBJ2-5 . TRBV4-2 . CASSQDPGTQYF TGTGCCAGCAGCCAAGACCCTGGGACCCAGTACTTC
TRBJ2-1 . TRBV4-1 . CASSQEVNSYNEQLF TGCGCCAGCAGCCAAGAGGTCAACTCCTACAATGAGCAGCTCTTC
TRBJ2-2 TRBD2 TRBV3-1 . CASSLRPSGIDNTGELFF TGTGCCAGCAGCCTACGCCCTAGCGGGATAGACAACACCGGGGAGCTGTTTTTT
TRBJ2-3 TRBD2 TRBV5-4 . CASSFPGSGTTDTQYF TGTGCCAGCAGCTTCCCTGGTAGCGGGACCACAGATACGCAGTATTTT
TRBJ2-7 TRBD1 TRBV5-1 few CASSFGTGTAISSYEQYF TGCGCCAGCAGCTTCGGAACCGGGACAGCCATAAGCTCCTACGAGCAGTACTTC
TRBJ2-4 TRBD1 TRBV28 many CASSSPGQATIQYF TGTGCCAGCAGTTCCCCCGGACAGGCTACCATTCAGTACTTC
TRBJ2-5 . TRBV20-1 . CSAPRGGETQYF TGCAGTGCTCCGAGAGGTGGGGAGACCCAGTACTTC
TRBJ2-1 . TRBV5-1 . CASKGDLINNEQFF TGCGCCAGCAAGGGAGACCTCATAAACAATGAGCAGTTCTTC
TRBJ2-1 . TRBV15 many CATSRDRSEAYNNEQFF TGTGCCACCAGCAGAGATCGTTCAGAAGCGTATAACAATGAGCAGTTCTTC
TRBJ1-1 . TRBV15 many CATSRDPGNTEAFF TGTGCCACCAGCAGAGACCCAGGGAACACTGAAGCTTTCTTT
TRBJ2-7 . TRBV6-2/TRBV6-3 many CASSYSGPGLSYEQYF TGTGCCAGCAGTTACTCGGGGCCAGGCCTCTCCTACGAGCAGTACTTC
TRBJ2-7 . TRBV15 many CATSRDVGGEQYF TGTGCCACCAGCAGAGATGTCGGCGGGGAGCAGTACTTC
TRBJ1-5 . TRBV19 . CASSIYRVAGNQPQHF TGTGCCAGTAGTATCTACAGGGTGGCGGGCAATCAGCCCCAGCATTTT
TRBJ1-5 . TRBV12-3/TRBV12-4 many CASSWTVHQPQHF TGTGCCAGCAGTTGGACAGTCCACCAGCCCCAGCATTTT
TRBJ1-6 . TRBV20-1 few CSVYRTGSPLHF TGCAGTGTTTACAGAACGGGATCACCCCTCCACTTT
TRBJ2-3 TRBD1 TRBV20-1 few CSAARPGTGGPDTQYF TGCAGTGCCGCTCGACCCGGGACAGGGGGGCCAGATACGCAGTATTTT
TRBJ2-5 TRBD1 TRBV30 few CAWSVLWGTGGFEETQYF TGTGCCTGGAGTGTACTTTGGGGAACAGGGGGCTTTGAGGAGACCCAGTACTTC
TRBJ1-4 . TRBV4-1 few CASSQDEGSNEKLFF TGCGCCAGCAGCCAAGATGAGGGTAGTAATGAAAAACTGTTTTTT
TRBJ2-7 TRBD2 TRBV20-1 few CSARDQREVGEQYF TGCAGTGCTAGAGATCAGCGGGAGGTTGGGGAGCAGTACTTC
TRBJ2-5 TRBD1 TRBV6-1 . CASSEALDRVSQETQYF TGTGCCAGCAGTGAAGCGCTTGACAGGGTATCGCAAGAGACCCAGTACTTC
TRBJ2-1 . TRBV7-2 many CASSRYPGGAYNEQFF TGTGCCAGCAGCCGATATCCCGGCGGGGCCTACAATGAGCAGTTCTTC
TRBJ1-1 . TRBV28 many CASTLGPNTEAFF TGTGCCAGCACCCTGGGCCCGAACACTGAAGCTTTCTTT
TRBJ1-2 . TRBV10-2 few CASSEMRTATHGYTF TGCGCCAGCAGTGAGATGAGGACAGCTACCCATGGCTACACCTTC
TRBJ2-6 TRBD1 TRBV30 few CAWTTGKLSGANVLTF TGTGCCTGGACGACAGGGAAACTCTCTGGGGCCAACGTCCTGACTTTC
TRBJ1-5 TRBD1 TRBV20-1 few CSANTGTADQPQHF TGCAGTGCTAATACCGGGACAGCTGATCAGCCCCAGCATTTT
TRBJ2-3 . TRBV24-1 . CATSDSGFEDTQYF TGTGCCACCAGTGATTCGGGGTTTGAAGATACGCAGTATTTT
TRBJ2-7 . TRBV7-2 few CASSAGTVMQYF TGTGCCAGCAGCGCCGGGACGGTGATGCAGTACTTC
TRBJ1-1 . TRBV6-5 many CASSYSRQNMNTEAFF TGTGCCAGCAGTTACTCGAGGCAGAACATGAACACTGAAGCTTTCTTT
TRBJ2-7 . TRBV6-2/TRBV6-3 many CASRGVSDFTYEQYF TGTGCCAGCAGGGGGGTTTCGGACTTCACCTACGAGCAGTACTTC
TRBJ2-7 TRBD2 TRBV27 many CASSSSGTSYEQYF TGTGCCAGCAGTTCCTCCGGGACTAGCTACGAGCAGTACTTC
TRBJ2-7 TRBD2 TRBV28 many CASRRTSGFYEQYF TGTGCCAGCAGAAGGACTAGCGGGTTCTACGAGCAGTACTTC
TRBJ2-6 . TRBV3-1 few CASSQDSLGANVLTF TGTGCCAGCAGCCAAGATTCGCTCGGGGCCAACGTCCTGACTTTC
TRBJ2-2 . TRBV2 many CASRVDTGELFF TGTGCCAGCAGGGTTGACACCGGGGAGCTGTTTTTT
TRBJ2-3 TRBD2 TRBV7-2 few CASSLQLAGGTDTQYF TGTGCCAGCAGCTTACAACTAGCGGGAGGGACAGATACGCAGTATTTT
TRBJ2-2 TRBD2 TRBV6-2/TRBV6-3 . CASSTLGGDTGELFF TGTGCCAGCAGTACATTGGGAGGGGACACCGGGGAGCTGTTTTTT
TRBJ1-5 . TRBV7-8 many CASSLRVGVLGPQHF TGTGCCAGCAGCCTCCGAGTCGGCGTTTTAGGGCCCCAGCATTTT
TRBJ2-1 . TRBV6-2/TRBV6-3 many CASSPVATRRNEQFF TGTGCCAGCAGTCCGGTGGCGACCCGACGCAATGAGCAGTTCTTC
TRBJ1-5 . TRBV20-1 few CSASTGSNQPQHF TGCAGTGCTAGTACTGGTAGCAATCAGCCCCAGCATTTT
TRBJ2-1 . TRBV10-3 many CAISEPGSSSGREQFF TGTGCCATCAGTGAGCCTGGGTCATCCTCGGGGAGAGAGCAGTTCTTC
TRBJ1-2 TRBD1 TRBV27 many CASSYGTGWEFNYGYTF TGTGCCAGCAGTTATGGGACAGGCTGGGAGTTCAACTATGGCTACACCTTC
TRBJ1-1 . TRBV6-2/TRBV6-3 . CASTPGVLAAEAFF TGTGCCAGCACCCCGGGGGTTTTGGCGGCTGAAGCTTTCTTT
TRBJ2-1 . TRBV20-1 . CSARDRARFYAEQFF TGCAGTGCTAGAGATCGGGCCAGGTTTTATGCTGAGCAGTTCTTC
TRBJ1-2 TRBD1 TRBV27 once CASSPHRGPPDGYAF TGTGCCAGCAGTCCCCACAGGGGGCCCCCTGATGGCTACGCCTTC
TRBJ1-2 TRBD1 TRBV3-1 many CASSPLTGNYGYTF TGTGCCAGCAGCCCACTGACAGGGAACTATGGCTACACCTTC
TRBJ2-3 TRBD2 TRBV7-8 many CASSLALAGKTDTQYF TGTGCCAGCAGCTTAGCGCTAGCGGGAAAGACAGATACGCAGTATTTT
TRBJ1-1 . TRBV6-1 many CASSKRPIGIEAFF TGTGCCAGCAGTAAAAGACCCATCGGAATAGAAGCTTTCTTT